This T cell receptor (beta chain) was sequenced for a study of early T cells in non-severe SARS-CoV-2 infection. Overall study: The authors sequenced bulk RNA from unsorted whole blood, leaving chains unpaired. Study-wide results and caveats: The VDJdb matching leaned toward anti-spike CD8 responses and overlooked private and CD4 specificities.

CDR3 length: 17 residues. Germline CDR1 and CDR2: SNHLY and FYNNEI. V trimming: 6 bases; J trimming: 4 bases; junction bases outside the gene matches: 13. The library protocol tagged individual cDNA molecules with unique molecular identifiers. A single record per CDR3 protein comes from TCRdb applying MiXCR to the 5' RACE reads. The sample has roughly 66,000 distinct CDR3 sequences, 8% to 9.5% seen once; the top ten hold around 3.5%. With respect to this clonotype: Its antigen remains unknown. A single base separates this from a much larger clone, so it may be a read error.

The genes are TRBV2 and TRBJ2-2; 8 nucleotides agree with TRBD1. Source material: whole blood. The clonotype comes from an adult who was a healthcare worker with PCR-confirmed SARS-CoV-2 infection or an uninfected control (not recorded which). The CDR3 DNA reads as TGTGCCAGCAGAGAAACCCGACAGGGGATAGGCACCGGGGAGCTGTTTTTT. Amino acids: CASRETRQGIGTGELFF.